One and the same sample provided the 17 T cell receptor beta chains below, sequenced in a study of T cells after yellow fever vaccination. Using its own MiXCR run on the 5' RACE reads, TCRdb lists one record per CDR3 protein. The repertoire consists of 99,000 or so distinct CDR3 sequences, with roughly 5.2% occurring once and the leading ten covering 35% to 50%. Sequencing was performed on CD8+ T cells sorted from PBMCs, taken 10 days after the yellow fever booster vaccination. The receptors shown here come from a man younger than 35 who received the YFV17D yellow fever vaccine.

The J gene is TRBJ2-1, the V gene TRBV19; D could derive from TRBD1 or TRBD2 (5 bases each). Trimming removed 7 bases from V and 7 bases from J, with 14 bases in between. CDR3 size: 13 residues. CDR1 and CDR2 (germline): LNHDA, SQIVND (reference sequence). For the CDR3, the DNA is TGTGCCAGTACCGGGACGTCGGGGAATGAGCAGTTCTTC. Its protein product is CASTGTSGNEQFF.

The table lists this clonotype with a few counts. The genes are TRBV20-1 and TRBJ1-6, with D possibly TRBD1 on 5 matching bases. This CDR3 has 16 amino acids. V lost 0 bases and J lost 7, with 16 bases in between. Germline loops: CDR1 DFQATT, CDR2 SNEGSKA (reference sequence). CDR3 nucleotides: TGCAGTGCTAGAGACCTCCCGGGACTGAGAAATTCACCCCTCCACTTT. Translating it yields CSARDLPGLRNSPLHF.

This clonotype showed up many times. V is TRBV6-6 and J is TRBJ2-7; D not resolved. CDR1 and CDR2 from the germline V gene are MNHNY and SVGAGI (reference sequence). V lost 1 base and J lost 4, with 11 bases in between. The CDR3 length is 14 residues. CDR3 sequence: CASSYYSFPYEQYF. CDR3 nucleotides: TGTGCCAGCAGTTACTACAGTTTCCCGTACGAGCAGTACTTC.

This chain links TRBV20-1 with TRBJ2-7; 11 bases map to TRBD1. J lost 2 bases, V lost 0 bases, and 9 bases had no gene match. From germline, CDR1 is DFQATT and CDR2 SNEGSKA (reference sequence). This CDR3 is 17 amino acids long. In nucleotides, the CDR3 is TGCAGTGCTAGAGATGTGTCGGGACAGGGGGGAACCTACGAGCAGTACGTC. Its protein is CSARDVSGQGGTYEQYV.

This clonotype has only a few counts. V usage is TRBV4-3 and J usage is TRBJ2-5, with D perhaps TRBD2 (6 bases). This CDR3 comprises 16 residues. The ends were cut back, 4 bases at V and 1 base at J, with 16 bases in the middle. The V gene's germline CDR1 is LGHNA and CDR2 YSLEER. The CDR3, as DNA: TGCGCCAGCAGCCGAGACTGGCGGGGCTCCCAAGAGACCCAGTACTTC. Its protein product is CASSRDWRGSQETQYF.

This chain's CDR3 is CASSSVVAGDSQETQYF. DNA for the CDR3: TGCGCCAGCAGCTCCGTAGTAGCGGGGGACTCTCAAGAGACCCAGTACTTC. The chain combines TRBV5-1 with TRBJ2-5, with 9 bases identical to TRBD2. Germline V gives CDR1 SGHRS, CDR2 YFSETQ. Trimming took 3 bases from V and 2 from J; bases not matched to a gene: 11. The CDR3 runs to 17 residues.

This rearrangement joins TRBV5-1 to TRBJ2-3; 9 positions match TRBD1. The V segment lost 2 bases and the J segment 1 base; nucleotides outside the gene matches: 8. Germline V gives CDR1 SGHRS, CDR2 YFSETQ. The CDR3 extends over 17 amino acids. The CDR3 loop reads CASSFSGQGTGTDTQYF. CDR3 DNA: TGCGCCAGCAGCTTTTCGGGACAGGGAACCGGCACAGATACGCAGTATTTT. The full variable domain, rest sourced from reference TRBV5-1 and TRBJ2-3, is KAGVTQTPRYLIKTRGQQVTLSCSPISGHRSVSWYQQTPGQGLQFLFEYFSETQRNKGNFPGRFSGRQFSNSRSEMNVSTLELGDSALYLCASSFSGQGTGTDTQYFGPGTRLTVL.

This clonotype appeared a few times. This rearrangement joins TRBV4-3 to TRBJ1-4; no definite D call. Per germline, CDR1 LGHNA and CDR2 YSLEER. CDR3 length: 18 amino acids. The V gene lost 0 bases and the J gene lost 3 bases, with 17 bases spanning the gap. In nucleotides, the CDR3 is TGCGCCAGCAGCCAAGACGTATTCGGACCGAGCGCTAATGAAAAACTGTTTTTT. It codes for CASSQDVFGPSANEKLFF.

The CDR3 is CASSHLGANGYTF. The CDR3 bases are TGTGCCAGCAGTCATCTTGGGGCGAATGGCTACACCTTC. This chain connects TRBV27 to TRBJ1-2; tentative D call: TRBD1 (5 bases). Trimming removed 5 bases from V and 6 bases from J, with 13 bases in between. The V gene's germline CDR1 is MNHEY and CDR2 SMNVEV (reference sequence). The CDR3 loop spans 13 amino acids.

This clonotype appeared a few times. The chain uses TRBV11-2 and TRBJ2-7; D is undetermined. The germline gives CDR1 SGHAT, CDR2 FQNNGV. This CDR3 is 15 amino acids long. V gave up 4 bases and J gave up 2 bases, with 15 bases separating them. CDR3 DNA sequence: TGTGCCAGCAGCTCCACTCGGACGGCCACCTACGAGCAGTACTTC. It encodes CASSSTRTATYEQYF.

The DNA of the CDR3 is TGTGCCAGCAGCATTAGCGGTGGGGCTCACGATCAGCCCCAGCATTTT. Protein product: CASSISGGAHDQPQHF. The V gene is TRBV7-8, the J gene TRBJ1-5; TRBD1 is a possible D gene (5 bases). Trimming shortened V by 5 bases and J by 5 bases, and 19 bases separated the two germline ends. CDR1 SGHVS and CDR2 FQNEAQ come from the germline V gene. The CDR3 is 16 residues long.

The chain has TRBV2 and TRBJ1-3, with TRBD1 matching 7 bases. The length of the CDR3 is 17 residues. Per germline, CDR1 SNHLY and CDR2 FYNNEI. Losses at the gene ends were 1 base for V and 0 bases for J; bases not matched to a gene: 6. The CDR3 is CASSEEGAAFSGNTIYF. CDR3 in DNA: TGTGCCAGCAGTGAAGAGGGGGCAGCCTTCTCTGGAAACACCATATATTTT. Supplemented by reference TRBV2 and TRBJ1-3, the full variable domain reads EPEVTQTPSHQVTQMGQEVILRCVPISNHLYFYWYRQILGQKVEFLVSFYNNEISEKSEIFDDQFSVERPDGSNFTLKIRSTKLEDSAMYFCASSEEGAAFSGNTIYFGEGSWLTVV.

Many counts were recorded for this clonotype. The CDR3 loop is CASSTTGARYNEQFF. In DNA form, the CDR3 reads TGTGCCAGCAGCACTACAGGGGCCCGCTACAATGAGCAGTTCTTC. The chain links TRBV5-5 to TRBJ2-1, with 7 bases matching TRBD1. The junction had 7 bases not matched to a gene; V was cut back by 4 bases and J by 3 bases. The CDR3 is 15 residues long. Germline-derived CDR1 and CDR2 are SGHKS and YYEKEE (reference sequence).

This clonotype appeared a few times. The chain has TRBV11-2 and TRBJ1-2; D is ambiguous. V was trimmed by 5 bases and J by 3 bases, leaving 10 bases between them. CDR3 size: 13 residues. Germline V gives CDR1 SGHAT, CDR2 FQNNGV. The CDR3 DNA sequence: TGTGCCAGCAGCAGAACTGGGGACTATGGCTACACCTTC. It encodes CASSRTGDYGYTF.

This clonotype was detected only a few times. This chain joins TRBV5-1 and TRBJ1-1; D uncertain. The V end lost 1 base, the J end lost 8 bases, and 12 bases lay between the germline ends. The CDR3 length is 13 residues. Germline CDR1 is SGHRS and CDR2 is YFSETQ. CDR3 sequence: CASSLTEGSEAFF. The CDR3 DNA follows: TGCGCCAGCAGCTTGACCGAGGGATCCGAAGCTTTCTTT.

This clonotype came up a few times. The chain links TRBV5-6 to TRBJ2-7; D gene unclear. Trimming took off 2 bases at V and 6 bases at J, with 12 bases between the two ends. The length of the CDR3 is 13 residues. Germline assignment: CDR1 SGHDT and CDR2 YYEEEE. The DNA for the CDR3 is TGTGCCAGCAGCTTCAGTGTTATGGGCGAGCAGTACGTC. Protein: CASSFSVMGEQYV.

The chain recombines TRBV10-2 with TRBJ2-5; 7 bases line up with TRBD2. Germline lookup yields CDR1 WSHSY and CDR2 SAAADI. The CDR3 consists of 13 residues. J gave up 3 bases and V 5 bases, and 3 bases lay outside the gene matches. CDR3: CASSRLAEETQYF. The CDR3, as DNA: TGCGCCAGCAGTAGACTAGCTGAAGAGACCCAGTACTTC.